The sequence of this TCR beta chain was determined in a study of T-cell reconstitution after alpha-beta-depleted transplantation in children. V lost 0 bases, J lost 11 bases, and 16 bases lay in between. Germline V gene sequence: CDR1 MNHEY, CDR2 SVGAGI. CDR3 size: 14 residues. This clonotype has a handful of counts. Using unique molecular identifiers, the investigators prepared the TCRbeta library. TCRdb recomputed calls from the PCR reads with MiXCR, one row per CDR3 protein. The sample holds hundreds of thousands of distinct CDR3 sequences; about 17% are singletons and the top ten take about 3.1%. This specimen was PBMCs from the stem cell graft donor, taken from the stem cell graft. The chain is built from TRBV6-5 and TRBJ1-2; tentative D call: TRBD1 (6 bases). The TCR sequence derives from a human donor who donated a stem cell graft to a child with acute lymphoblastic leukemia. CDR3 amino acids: CASSYSPQGGIYTF. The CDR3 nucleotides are TGTGCCAGCAGTTACTCGCCCCAAGGGGGGATATACACCTTC.